This T cell receptor beta chain was recovered during a study of long-term antiretroviral therapy in people with HIV. With V trimmed by 4 bases and J by 0 bases, 9 bases remained unmatched. CDR1 LNHDA and CDR2 SQIVND come from the germline V gene (reference sequence). The CDR3 totals 17 residues. At survey level, the immunoSEQ assay was run in its v3.0 version. Assay: immunoSEQ multiplex PCR; the TCRdb copy retains only in-frame clones and omits some. The sample carries 28,000 or so clones, approximately 87% recorded once. Here the sequenced sample was unsorted PBMCs, taken 0.5 years after starting antiretroviral therapy. The V and J genes are TRBV19 and TRBJ1-3; TRBD1 aligns across 7 bases. This TCR was sampled from a woman aged 18-35 years with HIV. In nucleotides, the CDR3 is TGTGCCAGTAGTAACCCCCGGGGACAGTTCTCTGGAAACACCATATATTTT. Protein: CASSNPRGQFSGNTIYF.